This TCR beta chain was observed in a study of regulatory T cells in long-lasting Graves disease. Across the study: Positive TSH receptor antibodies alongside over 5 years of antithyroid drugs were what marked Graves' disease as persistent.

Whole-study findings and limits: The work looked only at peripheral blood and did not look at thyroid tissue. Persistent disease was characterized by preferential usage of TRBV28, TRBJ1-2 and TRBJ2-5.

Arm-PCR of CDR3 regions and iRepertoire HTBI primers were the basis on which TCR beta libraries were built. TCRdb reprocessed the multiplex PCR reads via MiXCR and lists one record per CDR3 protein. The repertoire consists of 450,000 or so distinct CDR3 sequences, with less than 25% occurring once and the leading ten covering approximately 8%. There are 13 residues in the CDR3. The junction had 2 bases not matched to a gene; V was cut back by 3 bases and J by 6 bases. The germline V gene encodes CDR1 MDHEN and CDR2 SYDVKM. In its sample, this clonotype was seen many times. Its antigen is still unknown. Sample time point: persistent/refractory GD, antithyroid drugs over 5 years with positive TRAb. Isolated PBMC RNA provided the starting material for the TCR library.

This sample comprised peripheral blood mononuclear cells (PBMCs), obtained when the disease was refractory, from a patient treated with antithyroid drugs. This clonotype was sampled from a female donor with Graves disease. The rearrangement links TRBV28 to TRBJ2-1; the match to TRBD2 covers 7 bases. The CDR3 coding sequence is TGTGCCAGCAGTTTCACTAGCGTCAATGAGCAGTTCTTC. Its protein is CASSFTSVNEQFF.